One T cell receptor beta chain is described in this entry. The data derive from a study of T-cell memory formation after mild COVID-19. CDR3 length: 15 amino acids. Germline lookup yields CDR1 SGHRS and CDR2 YFSETQ. The V gene lost 3 bases and the J gene lost 0 bases, with 10 bases spanning the gap. TCRdb used MiXCR to reprocess the 5' RACE reads, holding one entry per CDR3 protein. The sample contains 540,000 or so distinct CDR3 sequences, about 20% of which appear only once. Sequencing was performed on PBMCs or a T cell subset sorted from them (not recorded which). The receptor's source is an adult woman who had mild COVID-19 (a few samples of this study predate the infection). Cell type and time point are not known. The V gene is TRBV5-1, the J gene TRBJ1-3; D gene uncertain. The CDR3 spells CASSSLGSSGNTIYF. CDR3 coding DNA: TGCGCCAGCAGCTCCCTCGGGTCCTCTGGAAACACCATATATTTT.